A selection of T cell receptor beta chains follows, all from one sample in a study of response to subunit inactivated influenza vaccine. TCRdb ran MiXCR on the RT-PCR reads and lists one entry per CDR3 protein. The top ten hold 7.5% to 9% of the sample, which has 600,000 to 850,000 distinct CDR3 sequences, 14% seen once. Sequenced here: PBMCs from blood, sampled roughly 15 days before vaccination. The receptors shown here come from a man aged 45-65 years who received an inactivated influenza vaccine. The CDR3 runs from the conserved cysteine through the conserved F or W. A D gene is named only where the DNA matches it firmly. Size is stated for part of the rows, as once, few or many counts, or as a class when the clone is expanded.

TRBJ1-1 | TRBV5-1 | - | - | CASSYDTMNTEAFF | TGCGCCAGCAGCTACGACACCATGAACACTGAAGCTTTCTTT
TRBJ2-1 | TRBV24-1 | - | - | CATSTDTSNEQFF | TGTGCCACCAGCACGGACACATCCAATGAGCAGTTCTTC
TRBJ2-2 | TRBV7-7 | many | - | CASSLGVGGELFF | TGTGCTAGCAGCTTAGGAGTTGGGGGGGAGCTGTTTTTT
TRBJ2-3 | TRBV11-1 | - | TRBD2 | CASSPRQDSGGLTDTQYF | TGTGCCAGCAGCCCACGTCAGGATAGCGGGGGGCTCACAGATACGCAGTATTTT
TRBJ2-3 | TRBV5-1 | few | - | CASSLVSNTDTQYF | TGCGCCAGCAGCTTGGTATCTAACACAGATACGCAGTATTTT
TRBJ1-2 | TRBV6-2/TRBV6-3 | few | - | CASSYGQDRTSNYGYTF | TGTGCCAGCAGCTACGGGCAAGACAGAACGTCTAACTATGGCTACACCTTC
TRBJ2-5 | TRBV20-1 | - | TRBD2 | CSARTLGAGVQETQYF | TGCAGTGCTAGAACTCTCGGAGCGGGGGTCCAAGAGACCCAGTACTTC
TRBJ2-3 | TRBV28 | many | TRBD2 | CASSFEAGGITDTQYF | TGTGCCAGCAGTTTCGAGGCGGGGGGCATCACAGATACGCAGTATTTT
TRBJ1-1 | TRBV12-3/TRBV12-4 | - | - | CASSYGGEWTEAFF | TGTGCCAGCAGTTATGGGGGTGAATGGACTGAAGCTTTCTTT
TRBJ2-2 | TRBV27 | - | TRBD2 | CASSLWGGNTGELFF | TGTGCCAGCAGTTTATGGGGGGGAAACACCGGGGAGCTGTTTTTT
TRBJ1-1 | TRBV18 | many | - | CASSPHGDTEAFF | TGTGCCAGCTCACCACACGGAGACACTGAAGCTTTCTTT
TRBJ1-1 | TRBV5-1 | - | - | CASSLDGTNTEAFF | TGCGCCAGCAGCTTGGACGGCACCAACACTGAAGCTTTCTTT
TRBJ1-1 | TRBV29-1 | - | - | CSAQGLNTEAFF | TGCAGCGCTCAAGGGTTGAACACTGAAGCTTTCTTT
TRBJ1-4 | TRBV2 | few | TRBD1 | CASSDGQGYATNEKLFF | TGTGCCAGCAGTGACGGACAGGGATATGCAACTAATGAAAAACTGTTTTTT
TRBJ2-3 | TRBV19 | - | TRBD2 | CASKSVEAGYTDTQYF | TGTGCCAGTAAGTCTGTGGAAGCGGGATACACAGATACGCAGTATTTT
TRBJ2-1 | TRBV6-2/TRBV6-3 | many | - | CASSWIGLTYNEQFF | TGTGCCAGCAGTTGGATCGGCTTGACATACAATGAGCAGTTCTTC
TRBJ2-2 | TRBV7-8 | - | - | CASSLYLWGNTGELFF | TGTGCCAGCAGCCTCTACTTATGGGGAAACACCGGGGAGCTGTTTTTT
TRBJ2-1 | TRBV6-2/TRBV6-3 | few | - | CASSLVRDPYNEQFF | TGTGCCAGCAGCCTCGTCCGGGACCCATACAATGAGCAGTTCTTC
TRBJ1-2 | TRBV5-5 | few | - | CASSLSIGVSNYGYTF | TGTGCCAGCAGCTTGTCAATCGGAGTATCTAACTATGGCTACACCTTC
TRBJ2-1 | TRBV7-8 | - | - | CASSLTRGRPVDEQFF | TGTGCCAGCAGCTTGACGAGGGGACGCCCGGTTGATGAGCAGTTCTTC
TRBJ2-5 | TRBV12-3/TRBV12-4 | many | - | CASSFHGETQYF | TGTGCCAGCAGTTTTCATGGGGAGACCCAGTACTTC
TRBJ2-5 | TRBV10-3 | many | - | CATSHGERGETQYF | TGTGCCACGAGTCACGGAGAAAGGGGGGAGACCCAGTACTTC
TRBJ2-7 | TRBV6-1 | few | TRBD1 | CASSSGQDPYEQYF | TGTGCCAGCAGCTCTGGACAGGATCCCTACGAGCAGTACTTC
TRBJ2-5 | TRBV5-1 | - | - | CASSLERGETQYF | TGCGCCAGCAGCCTCGAGAGGGGGGAGACCCAGTACTTC
TRBJ2-3 | TRBV7-6 | few | TRBD2 | CASSFGTSGRARDTQYF | TGTGCCAGCAGCTTCGGGACTAGCGGGAGGGCCAGGGATACGCAGTATTTT
TRBJ2-7 | TRBV3-1 | few | - | CASSQVGNFYEQYF | TGTGCCAGCAGCCAAGTGGGGAACTTCTACGAGCAGTACTTC
TRBJ2-7 | TRBV20-1 | few | TRBD1 | CSASGQGIAYEQYF | TGCAGTGCTAGTGGACAGGGGATCGCCTACGAGCAGTACTTC
TRBJ2-2 | TRBV6-2/TRBV6-3 | many | - | CASSFGPYTGELFF | TGTGCCAGCAGTTTCGGGCCGTACACCGGGGAGCTGTTTTTT
TRBJ1-2 | TRBV20-1 | few | TRBD1 | CSARAGTGGFYGYTF | TGCAGTGCTAGAGCCGGGACAGGGGGCTTCTATGGCTACACCTTC
TRBJ2-3 | TRBV7-8 | few | - | CASSLEVGSSTDTQYF | TGTGCCAGCAGCTTGGAAGTGGGGTCTAGCACAGATACGCAGTATTTT
TRBJ2-3 | TRBV12-3/TRBV12-4 | many | - | CASSGLPSTDTQYF | TGTGCCAGCAGTGGACTTCCGAGCACAGATACGCAGTATTTT
TRBJ2-1 | TRBV5-5 | - | - | CASSRSRDEQFF | TGTGCCAGCAGCCGCAGCAGGGATGAGCAGTTCTTC
TRBJ2-5 | TRBV20-1 | - | - | CSASPIRRPQETQYF | TGCAGTGCTTCTCCCATTCGCCGCCCTCAAGAGACCCAGTACTTC
TRBJ2-1 | TRBV3-1 | once | TRBD2 | CASRPEAGVNYNEQFF | TGTGCCAGCAGACCTGAAGCGGGGGTTAACTACAATGAGCAGTTCTTC
TRBJ2-1 | TRBV9 | few | TRBD2 | CASSVGAGGDYEQFF | TGTGCCAGCAGCGTAGGAGCGGGAGGGGACTATGAGCAGTTCTTC
TRBJ2-3 | TRBV7-2 | - | TRBD1 | CASSRTRQGPTDTQYF | TGTGCCAGCAGCCGTACTAGACAGGGTCCCACAGATACGCAGTATTTT
TRBJ1-2 | TRBV6-2/TRBV6-3 | - | - | CASSRERNYGYTF | TGTGCCAGCAGTAGGGAGAGGAACTATGGCTACACCTTC